This entry features one TCR beta chain sequence. Its antigen has not been determined. The sample holds no much larger clone one base away, and base qualities are not on file. The data belong to a study of blood T cell repertoires in COVID-19 (TCRdb year 2020). About the full investigation: Collaborator samples came from the United States, Italy and Spain and covered acute and convalescent phases of COVID-19. The prospective study material was composed of cDNA or gDNA derived from T cells, B-cell-depleted T cells, or PBMCs. The sample metadata nearly always contained a de-identified subject ID, COVID-19 status, age in years and sex. A freely available public database, intended as a resource for researchers studying the immune response to SARS-CoV-2, is where the repertoires were released. Where available, HLA class I and class II types were taken from metadata supplied by the sample provider and were not determined by assay-based typing. Samples were obtained from the ongoing ImmuneRACE study (first 160 participants) and from about 1,300 subjects provided by 6 global collaborators. The dataset comprised deeply sampled blood TCRbeta repertoires from subjects exposed to, actively infected with, or recovered from COVID-19.

The immunoSEQ Assay, a bias-controlled multiplex PCR, was used to amplify TCRbeta CDR3 regions from genomic DNA. The paper's processing steps were these. The number of nucleated cells in each sample was estimated from the amplification of reference gene primers within the assay. To quantify the absolute abundance of each unique TCRbeta CDR3 rearrangement, sequence reads were collapsed and filtered. For each sample, productive Simpson clonality was calculated as the square root of Simpson's diversity index over productive rearrangements. As stored in TCRdb, this immuneACCESS dataset retains in-frame rearrangements with V and J assigned. A fraction of the clones does not appear; measured against another copy, unresolved V genes explain less than half of the discrepancy, and the remainder lacks a known reason. That table gives V, J and clone size, and the DNA gave D and trimming. The sample contains approximately 130,000 clones, around 77% of them found a single time. 10% to 13% of the sample is in the top ten clones.

On the study overall, not on this receptor specifically: Clinical and demographic metadata were provided uncurated, with the amount varying by source and participant.

Whole blood was collected in K2EDTA tubes by collaborating institutions according to the institutions' own protocols. For TCRbeta analysis, collaborators shipped samples as frozen whole blood, isolated PBMCs, or DNA extracted from either of those sample types. CDR1 and CDR2 are drawn from the germline V gene (reference sequence): LNHDA, SQIVND. V is pared back by 7 bases and J by 5 bases, with 14 bases lying between the germline termini. From the cysteine through the phenylalanine, the CDR3 covers 13 amino acids. The CDR3 DNA has 39 bases and is translated from base 1. The sequencing sample was made of peripheral blood. The chain uses TRBV19 and TRBJ1-1, with TRBD1 tentatively as D gene (6 bases match). The receptor comes from a human donor in a cohort sampled during active COVID-19. The nucleotide sequence reads TGTGCCAGTATGACCGGGGGGCGGACTGAAGCTTTCTTT. Its protein is CASMTGGRTEAFF. Full variable domain (CDR3 extended with the reference TRBV19 and TRBJ1-1 proteins): DGGITQSPKYLFRKEGQNVTLSCEQNLNHDAMYWYRQDPGQGLRLIYYSQIVNDFQKGDIAEGYSVSREKKESFPLTVTSAQKNPTAFYLCASMTGGRTEAFFGQGTRLTVV.